Detailed here is one T cell receptor (beta chain). No antigen is known for it. The junction shows a germline mismatch at one end, possibly a read error. Donors were nominally healthy when sampled, though unrecorded immune exposures were likely. The PCR was carried out with 60 Vbeta primers and 13 Jbeta primers. Here immunoSEQ multiplex PCR was the method, and the copy in TCRdb shows in-frame clones only, minus some. The data hold approximately 140,000 clones, with about 84% observed a single time. These data originate in a study of cytomegalovirus exposure and HLA in healthy donors. Study-level results: The study flagged about 150 TCR beta chains as cytomegalovirus-associated. The likely explanation for a cluster of highly shared sequence variants was sequencing artifact. Available immune exposure information was restricted to CMV serostatus only.

The length of the CDR3 is 15 residues. Germline CDR1 reads SGHAT; CDR2 reads FQNNGV. The chain joins TRBV11-2 to TRBJ2-7, with 9 bases lining up with TRBD2. This TCR was sampled from a woman aged 40 to 49 in good health and CMV-seropositive. The source material was PBMCs. CDR3 coding DNA: TGTGCCAGCAGCCTTATAGCGGGAGAGTGGTACGAGCGGTACTTC. Its translation: CASSLIAGEWYERYF.